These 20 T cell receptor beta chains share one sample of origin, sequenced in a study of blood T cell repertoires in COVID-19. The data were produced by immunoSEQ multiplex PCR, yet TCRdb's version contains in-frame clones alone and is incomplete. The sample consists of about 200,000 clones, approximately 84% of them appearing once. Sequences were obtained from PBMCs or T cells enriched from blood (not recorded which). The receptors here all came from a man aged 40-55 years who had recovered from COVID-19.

CDR3 nucleotide sequence: TGCGCCAGCAGCGTCGGATCTAGCGGGGGGGCCCAATTCACAGATACGCAGTATTTT. Its translation: CASSVGSSGGAQFTDTQYF. V and J are TRBV4-1 and TRBJ2-3; 12 bases are a match to TRBD2. The germline gives CDR1 MGHRA, CDR2 YSYEKL. With 5 bases clipped from V and 2 bases from J, the junction kept 14 bases outside the gene matches. This CDR3 is built from 19 residues.

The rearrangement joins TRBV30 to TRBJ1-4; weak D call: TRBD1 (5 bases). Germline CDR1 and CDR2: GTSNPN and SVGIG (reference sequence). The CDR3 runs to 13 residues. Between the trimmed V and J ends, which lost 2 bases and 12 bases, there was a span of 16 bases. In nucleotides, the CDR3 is TGTGCCTGGAGTCCGCAGTACGGGGGGGAACTGTTTTTT. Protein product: CAWSPQYGGELFF.

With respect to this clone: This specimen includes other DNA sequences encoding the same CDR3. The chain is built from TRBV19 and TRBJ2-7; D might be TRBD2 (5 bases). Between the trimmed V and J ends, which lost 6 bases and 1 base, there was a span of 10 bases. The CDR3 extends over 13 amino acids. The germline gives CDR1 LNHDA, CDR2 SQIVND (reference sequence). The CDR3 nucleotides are TGTGCCAGTAGCACCACGGGATCCTACGAGCAGTACTTC. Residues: CASSTTGSYEQYF.

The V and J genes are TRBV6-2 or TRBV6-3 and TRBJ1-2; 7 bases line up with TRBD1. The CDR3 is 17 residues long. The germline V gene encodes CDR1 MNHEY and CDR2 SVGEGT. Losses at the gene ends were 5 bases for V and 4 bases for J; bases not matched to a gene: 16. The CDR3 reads CASSDGQAGQSGYGYTF. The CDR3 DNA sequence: TGTGCCAGCAGTGACGGACAGGCGGGGCAATCCGGCTATGGCTACACCTTC.

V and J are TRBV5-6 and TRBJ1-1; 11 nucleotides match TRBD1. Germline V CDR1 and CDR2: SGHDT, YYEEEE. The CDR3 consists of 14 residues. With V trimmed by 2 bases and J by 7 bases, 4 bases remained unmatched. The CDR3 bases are TGTGCCAGCAGCTTCGGACAGGGGGCCGGTGAAGCTTTCTTT. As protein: CASSFGQGAGEAFF.

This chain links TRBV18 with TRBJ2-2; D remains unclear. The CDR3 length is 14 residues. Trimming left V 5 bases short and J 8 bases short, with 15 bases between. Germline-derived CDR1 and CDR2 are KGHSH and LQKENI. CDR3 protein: CASSISLSAGELFF. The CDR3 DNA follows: TGTGCCAGCTCAATTTCTCTATCCGCAGGGGAGCTGTTTTTT.

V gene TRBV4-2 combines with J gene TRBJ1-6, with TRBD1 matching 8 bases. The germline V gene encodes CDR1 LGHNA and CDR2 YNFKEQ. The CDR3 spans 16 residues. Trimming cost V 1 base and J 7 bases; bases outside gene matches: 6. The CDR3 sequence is CASSQGTGNPNSPLHF. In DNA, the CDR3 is TGTGCCAGCAGCCAAGGGACAGGGAACCCGAATTCACCCCTCCACTTT.

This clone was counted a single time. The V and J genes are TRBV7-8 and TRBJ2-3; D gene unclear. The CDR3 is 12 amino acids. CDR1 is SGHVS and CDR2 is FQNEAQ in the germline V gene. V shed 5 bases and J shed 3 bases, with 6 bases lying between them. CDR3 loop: CASSPMTDTQYF. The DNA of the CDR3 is TGTGCCAGCAGCCCAATGACAGATACGCAGTATTTT. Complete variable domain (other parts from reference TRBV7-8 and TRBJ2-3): GAGVSQSPRYKVAKRGQDVALRCDPISGHVSLFWYQQALGQGPEFLTYFQNEAQLDKSGLPSDRFFAERPEGSVSTLKIQRTQQEDSAVYLCASSPMTDTQYFGPGTRLTVL.

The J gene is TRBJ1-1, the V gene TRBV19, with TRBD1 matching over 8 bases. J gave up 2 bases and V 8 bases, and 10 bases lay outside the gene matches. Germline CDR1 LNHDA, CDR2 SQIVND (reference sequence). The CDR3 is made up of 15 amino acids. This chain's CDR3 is CASYAPGQGNTEAFF. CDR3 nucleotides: TGTGCCAGTTACGCACCTGGACAGGGAAACACTGAAGCTTTCTTT.

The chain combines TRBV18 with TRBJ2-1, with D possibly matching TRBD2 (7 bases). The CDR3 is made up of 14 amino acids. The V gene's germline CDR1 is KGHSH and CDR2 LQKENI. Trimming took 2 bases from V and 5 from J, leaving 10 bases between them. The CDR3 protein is CASSPAGANNEQFF. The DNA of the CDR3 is TGTGCCAGCTCACCAGCGGGGGCTAACAATGAGCAGTTCTTC.

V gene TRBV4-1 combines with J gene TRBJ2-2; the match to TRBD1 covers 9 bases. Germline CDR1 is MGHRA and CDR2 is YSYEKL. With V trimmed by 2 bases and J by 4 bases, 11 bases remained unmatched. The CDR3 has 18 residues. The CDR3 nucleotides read TGCGCCAGCAGCCAAAAGGGGGGACAGGGCGGTGGCACCGGGGAGCTGTTTTTT. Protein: CASSQKGGQGGGTGELFF.

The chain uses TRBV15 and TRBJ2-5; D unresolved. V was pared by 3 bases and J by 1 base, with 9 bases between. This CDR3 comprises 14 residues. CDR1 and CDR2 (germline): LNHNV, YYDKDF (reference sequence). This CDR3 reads CATSSFDIQETQYF. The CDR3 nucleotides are TGTGCCACCAGCAGCTTTGACATCCAAGAGACCCAGTACTTC.

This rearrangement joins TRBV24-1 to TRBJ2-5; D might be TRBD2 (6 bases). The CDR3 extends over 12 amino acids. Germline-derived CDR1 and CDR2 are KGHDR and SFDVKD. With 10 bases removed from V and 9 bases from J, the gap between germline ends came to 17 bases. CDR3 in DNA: TGTGCCACGAAGGGAGGAACGGGGCCCCAGTACTTC. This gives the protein CATKGGTGPQYF.

In DNA, the CDR3 is TGTGCCAGCAGCTTGGCGCAGGGAAGAGATACGCAGTATTTT. Translating it yields CASSLAQGRDTQYF. J is TRBJ2-3 and V is TRBV5-6; the D gene is possibly TRBD1 (5 bases). The V and J ends lost 0 bases and 5 bases respectively, with 10 bases between them. CDR1 is SGHDT, CDR2 YYEEEE, per germline. CDR3 length: 14 residues.

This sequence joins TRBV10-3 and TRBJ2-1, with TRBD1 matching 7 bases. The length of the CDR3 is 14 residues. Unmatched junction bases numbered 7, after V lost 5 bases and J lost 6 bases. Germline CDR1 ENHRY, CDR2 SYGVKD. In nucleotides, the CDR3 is TGTGCCATCAGTCCTGATAACAGGGGCAATGAGCAGTTCTTC. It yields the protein CAISPDNRGNEQFF.

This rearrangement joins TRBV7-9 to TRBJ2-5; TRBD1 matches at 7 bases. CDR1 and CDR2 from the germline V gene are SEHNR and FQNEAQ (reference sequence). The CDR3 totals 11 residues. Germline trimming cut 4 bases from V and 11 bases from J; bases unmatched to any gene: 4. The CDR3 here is CASSYRGSQYF. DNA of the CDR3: TGTGCCAGCAGCTACAGGGGCTCTCAGTACTTC.

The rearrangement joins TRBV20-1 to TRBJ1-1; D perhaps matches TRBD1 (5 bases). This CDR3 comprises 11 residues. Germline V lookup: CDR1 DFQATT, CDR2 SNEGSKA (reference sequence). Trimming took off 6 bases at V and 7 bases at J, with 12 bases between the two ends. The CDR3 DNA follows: TGCAGTGCCAAACGACAGATTGAAGCTTTCTTT. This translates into CSAKRQIEAFF.

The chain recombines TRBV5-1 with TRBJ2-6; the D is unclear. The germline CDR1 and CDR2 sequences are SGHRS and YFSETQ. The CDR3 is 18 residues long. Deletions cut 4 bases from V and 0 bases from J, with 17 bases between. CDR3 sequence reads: CASSLVPTGNSGANVLTF. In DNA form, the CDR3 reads TGCGCCAGCAGCCTCGTCCCGACTGGAAACTCTGGGGCCAACGTCCTGACTTTC. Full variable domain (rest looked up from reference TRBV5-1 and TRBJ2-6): KAGVTQTPRYLIKTRGQQVTLSCSPISGHRSVSWYQQTPGQGLQFLFEYFSETQRNKGNFPGRFSGRQFSNSRSEMNVSTLELGDSALYLCASSLVPTGNSGANVLTFGAGSRLTVL.

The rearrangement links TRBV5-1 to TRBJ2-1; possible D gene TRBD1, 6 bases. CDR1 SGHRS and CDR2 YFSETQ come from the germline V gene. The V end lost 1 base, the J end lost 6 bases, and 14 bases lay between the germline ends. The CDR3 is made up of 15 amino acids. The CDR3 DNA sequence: TGCGCCAGCAGCTTGACAGGGTTAACCTCCAATGAGCAGTTCTTC. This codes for CASSLTGLTSNEQFF.

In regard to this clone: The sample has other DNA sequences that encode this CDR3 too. CDR3: CASSIQGGNQPQHF. DNA for the CDR3: TGTGCCAGTAGTATACAGGGCGGCAATCAGCCCCAGCATTTT. The chain employs TRBV19 and TRBJ1-5; tentatively, D is TRBD1 (5 bases). The CDR3 spans 14 residues. V lost 2 bases and J 2 bases, leaving 7 bases between the germline ends. The germline V gene has CDR1 LNHDA and CDR2 SQIVND (reference sequence).